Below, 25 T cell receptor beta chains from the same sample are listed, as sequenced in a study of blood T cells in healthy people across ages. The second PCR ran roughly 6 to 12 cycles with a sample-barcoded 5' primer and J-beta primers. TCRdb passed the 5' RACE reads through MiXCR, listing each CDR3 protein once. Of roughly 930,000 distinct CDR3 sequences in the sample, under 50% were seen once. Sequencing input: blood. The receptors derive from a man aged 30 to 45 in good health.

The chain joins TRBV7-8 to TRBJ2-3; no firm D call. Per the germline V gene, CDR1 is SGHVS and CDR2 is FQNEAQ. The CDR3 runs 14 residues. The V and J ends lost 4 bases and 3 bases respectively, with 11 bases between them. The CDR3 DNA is TGTGCCAGCAGCTCGTACGCAACTACAGATACGCAGTATTTT. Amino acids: CASSSYATTDTQYF.

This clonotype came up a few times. The CDR3 sequence: CASSGRQGDEQYF. The CDR3 bases are TGTGCCAGCAGCGGGAGACAGGGAGACGAGCAGTACTTC. The chain recombines TRBV28 with TRBJ2-7, with D perhaps matching TRBD1 (7 bases). The V gene's germline CDR1 is MDHEN and CDR2 SYDVKM. The CDR3 sequence is 13 residues long. The V end was cut by 6 bases, the J end by 5 bases, with 14 bases between.

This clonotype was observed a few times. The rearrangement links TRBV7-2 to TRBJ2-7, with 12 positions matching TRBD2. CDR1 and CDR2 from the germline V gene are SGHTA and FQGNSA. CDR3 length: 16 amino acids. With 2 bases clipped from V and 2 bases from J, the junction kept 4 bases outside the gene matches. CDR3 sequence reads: CASSLYGLAGPYEQYF. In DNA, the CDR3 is TGTGCCAGCAGCTTATACGGACTAGCGGGGCCCTACGAGCAGTACTTC.

The CDR3 spells CASSLEFGVLPPTQYF. The CDR3 nucleotides read TGTGCCAGCAGCTTAGAATTCGGGGTCTTACCACCTACGCAGTATTTT. V is TRBV11-3 and J is TRBJ2-3; possible D gene TRBD2, 5 bases. The germline gives CDR1 SGHNT, CDR2 YENEEA. Trimming removed 0 bases at V and 8 bases at J, with 18 bases between. This CDR3 comprises 16 residues.

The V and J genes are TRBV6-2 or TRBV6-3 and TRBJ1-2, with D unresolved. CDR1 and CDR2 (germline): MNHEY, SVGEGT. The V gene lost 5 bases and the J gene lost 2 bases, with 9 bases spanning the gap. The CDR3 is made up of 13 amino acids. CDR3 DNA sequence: TGTGCCAGCAGTGAGGACTGGAACTATGGCTACACCTTC. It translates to CASSEDWNYGYTF.

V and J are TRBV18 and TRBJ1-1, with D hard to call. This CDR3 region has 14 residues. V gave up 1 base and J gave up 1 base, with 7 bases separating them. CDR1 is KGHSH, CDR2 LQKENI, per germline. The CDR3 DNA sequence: TGTGCCAGCTCACCACGACTGGAGAACACTGAAGCTTTCTTT. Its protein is CASSPRLENTEAFF.

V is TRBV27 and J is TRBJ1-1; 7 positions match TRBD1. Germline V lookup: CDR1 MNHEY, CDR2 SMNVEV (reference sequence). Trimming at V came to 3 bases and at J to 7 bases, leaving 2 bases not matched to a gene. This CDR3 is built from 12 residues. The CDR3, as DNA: TGTGCCAGCAGTTTGAACAGGGGTGAAGCTTTCTTT. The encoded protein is CASSLNRGEAFF.

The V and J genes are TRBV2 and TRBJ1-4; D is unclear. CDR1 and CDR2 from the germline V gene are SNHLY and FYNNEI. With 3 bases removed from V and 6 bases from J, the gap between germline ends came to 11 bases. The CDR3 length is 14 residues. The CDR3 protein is CASSDRGVYEKLFF. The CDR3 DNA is TGTGCCAGCAGTGACCGCGGGGTGTATGAAAAACTGTTTTTT.

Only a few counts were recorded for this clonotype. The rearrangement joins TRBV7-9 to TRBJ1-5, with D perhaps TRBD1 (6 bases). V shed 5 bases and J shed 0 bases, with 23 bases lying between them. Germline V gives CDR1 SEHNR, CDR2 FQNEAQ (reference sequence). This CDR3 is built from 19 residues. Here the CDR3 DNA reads TGTGCCAGCAGCAAGGCCGGGGGGGGAACAGGGAATAGCAATCAGCCCCAGCATTTT. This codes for CASSKAGGGTGNSNQPQHF.

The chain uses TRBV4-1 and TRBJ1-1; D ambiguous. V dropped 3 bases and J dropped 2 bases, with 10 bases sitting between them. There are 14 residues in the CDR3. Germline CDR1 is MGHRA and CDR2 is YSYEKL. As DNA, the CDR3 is TGCGCCAGCAGCCAGGGGATTACTAACACTGAAGCTTTCTTT. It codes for CASSQGITNTEAFF.

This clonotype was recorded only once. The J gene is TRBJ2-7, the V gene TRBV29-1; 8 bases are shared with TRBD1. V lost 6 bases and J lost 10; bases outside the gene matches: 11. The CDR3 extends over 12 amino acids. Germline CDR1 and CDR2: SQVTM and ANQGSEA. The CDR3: CSVLRTGLGQYF. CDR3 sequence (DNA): TGCAGCGTCCTGAGGACAGGGCTGGGTCAGTACTTC.

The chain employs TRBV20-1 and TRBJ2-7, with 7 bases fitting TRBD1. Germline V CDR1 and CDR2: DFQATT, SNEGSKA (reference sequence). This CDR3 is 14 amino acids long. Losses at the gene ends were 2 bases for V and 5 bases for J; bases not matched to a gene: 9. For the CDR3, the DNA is TGCAGTGCTAGAACGATGACAGGGTATAACGAGCAGTACTTC. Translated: CSARTMTGYNEQYF.

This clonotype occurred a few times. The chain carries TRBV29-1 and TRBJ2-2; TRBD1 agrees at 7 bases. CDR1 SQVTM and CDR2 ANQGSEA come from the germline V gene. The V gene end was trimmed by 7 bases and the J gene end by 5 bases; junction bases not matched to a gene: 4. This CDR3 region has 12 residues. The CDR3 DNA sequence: TGCAGCGGTGACAGGGATACCGGGGAGCTGTTTTTT. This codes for CSGDRDTGELFF.

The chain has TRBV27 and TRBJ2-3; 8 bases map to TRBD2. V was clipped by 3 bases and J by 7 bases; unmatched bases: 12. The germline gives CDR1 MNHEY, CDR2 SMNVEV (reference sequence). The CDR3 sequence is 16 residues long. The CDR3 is CASSFSSGEGANTQYF. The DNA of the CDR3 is TGTGCCAGCAGTTTTAGTAGCGGGGAAGGAGCAAATACGCAGTATTTT.

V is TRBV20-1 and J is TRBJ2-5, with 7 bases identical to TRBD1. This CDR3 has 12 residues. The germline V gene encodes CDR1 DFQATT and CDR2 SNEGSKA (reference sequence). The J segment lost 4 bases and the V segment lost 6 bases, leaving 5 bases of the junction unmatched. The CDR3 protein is CSALNRGETQYF. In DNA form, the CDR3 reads TGCAGTGCCCTAAACAGGGGAGAGACCCAGTACTTC.

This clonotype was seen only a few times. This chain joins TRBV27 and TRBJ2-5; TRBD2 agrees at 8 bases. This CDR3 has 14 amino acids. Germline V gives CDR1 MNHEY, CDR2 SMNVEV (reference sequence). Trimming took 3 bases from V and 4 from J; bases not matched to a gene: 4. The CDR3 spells CASSFGTRRETQYF. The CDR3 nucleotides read TGTGCCAGCAGTTTTGGGACTAGACGAGAGACCCAGTACTTC.

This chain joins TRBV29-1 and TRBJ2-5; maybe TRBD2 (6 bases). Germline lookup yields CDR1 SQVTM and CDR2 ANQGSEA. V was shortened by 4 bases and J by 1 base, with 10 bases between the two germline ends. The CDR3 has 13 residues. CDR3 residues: CSVVGGFQETQYF. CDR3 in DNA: TGCAGCGTTGTTGGAGGGTTCCAAGAGACCCAGTACTTC.

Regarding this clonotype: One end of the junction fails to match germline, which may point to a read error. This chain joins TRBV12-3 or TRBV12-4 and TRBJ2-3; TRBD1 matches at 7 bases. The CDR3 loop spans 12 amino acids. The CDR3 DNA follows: TGTGTCAGCAGTCCCACAGGGGCCACGCAGTATTTT. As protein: CVSSPTGATQYF.

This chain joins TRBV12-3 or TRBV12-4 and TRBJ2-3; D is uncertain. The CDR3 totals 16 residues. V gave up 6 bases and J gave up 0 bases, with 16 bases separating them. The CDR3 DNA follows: TGTGCCAGCAGATTTTCTACCAGTCAAAGCACAGATACGCAGTATTTT. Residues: CASRFSTSQSTDTQYF.

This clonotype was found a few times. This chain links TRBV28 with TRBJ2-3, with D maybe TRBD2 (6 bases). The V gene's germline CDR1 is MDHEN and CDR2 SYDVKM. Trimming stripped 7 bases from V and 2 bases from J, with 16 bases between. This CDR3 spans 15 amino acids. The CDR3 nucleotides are TGTGCCAGCAATGGAGGGGCTGCGTCCACAGATACGCAGTATTTT. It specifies CASNGGAASTDTQYF.

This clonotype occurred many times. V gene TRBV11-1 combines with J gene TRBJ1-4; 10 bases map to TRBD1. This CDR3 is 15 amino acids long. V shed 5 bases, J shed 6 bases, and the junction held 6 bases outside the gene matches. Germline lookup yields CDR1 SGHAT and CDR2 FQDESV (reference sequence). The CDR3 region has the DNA TGTGCCAGCAGCGACCCCGGGACAGGGGATGAAAAACTGTTTTTT. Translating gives CASSDPGTGDEKLFF.

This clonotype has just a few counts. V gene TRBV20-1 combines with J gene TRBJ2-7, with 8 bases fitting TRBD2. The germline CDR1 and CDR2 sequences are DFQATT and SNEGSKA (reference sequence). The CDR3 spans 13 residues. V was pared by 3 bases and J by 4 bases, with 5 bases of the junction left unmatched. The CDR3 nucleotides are TGCAGTGCTAGGACACTAGCGGAGTACGAGCAGTACTTC. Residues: CSARTLAEYEQYF.

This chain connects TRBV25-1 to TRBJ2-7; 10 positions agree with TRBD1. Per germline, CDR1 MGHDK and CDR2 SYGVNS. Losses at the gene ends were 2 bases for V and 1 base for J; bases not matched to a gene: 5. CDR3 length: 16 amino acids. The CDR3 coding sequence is TGTGCCAGCAGTGAAAGGTGGACAGGGGGATCCTACGAGCAGTACTTC. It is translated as CASSERWTGGSYEQYF.

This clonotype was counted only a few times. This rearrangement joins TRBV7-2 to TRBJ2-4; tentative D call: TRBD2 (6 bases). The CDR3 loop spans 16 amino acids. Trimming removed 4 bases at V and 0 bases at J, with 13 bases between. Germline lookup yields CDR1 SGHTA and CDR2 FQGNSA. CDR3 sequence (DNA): TGTGCCAGCAGCTCCCGGGGGTCGCTAGCCAAAAACATTCAGTACTTC. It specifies CASSSRGSLAKNIQYF.

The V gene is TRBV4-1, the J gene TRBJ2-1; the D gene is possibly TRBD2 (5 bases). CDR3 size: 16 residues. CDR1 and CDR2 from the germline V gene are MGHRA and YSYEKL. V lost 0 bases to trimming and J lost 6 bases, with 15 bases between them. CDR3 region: CASSQDRGTLGNEQFF. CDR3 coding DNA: TGCGCCAGCAGCCAAGATCGGGGTACGTTAGGCAATGAGCAGTTCTTC.